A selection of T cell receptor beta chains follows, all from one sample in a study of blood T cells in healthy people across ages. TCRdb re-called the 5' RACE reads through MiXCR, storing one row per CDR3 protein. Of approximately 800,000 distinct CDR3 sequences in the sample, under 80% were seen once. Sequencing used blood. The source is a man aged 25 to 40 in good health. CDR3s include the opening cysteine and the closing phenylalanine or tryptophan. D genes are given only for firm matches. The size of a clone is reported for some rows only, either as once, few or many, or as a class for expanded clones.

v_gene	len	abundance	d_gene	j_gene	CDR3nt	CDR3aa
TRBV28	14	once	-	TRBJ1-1	TGTGCCAGCAGGCCAGGATTGACGAACACTGAAGCTTTCTTT	CASRPGLTNTEAFF
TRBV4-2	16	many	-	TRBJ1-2	TGTGCCAGCAGCCAAGAAAGGGCAGGGAAAAACTATGGCTACACCTTC	CASSQERAGKNYGYTF
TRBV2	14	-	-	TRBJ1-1	TGTGCCAGCAGCGCCAGGGTTGGGAACACTGAAGCTTTCTTT	CASSARVGNTEAFF
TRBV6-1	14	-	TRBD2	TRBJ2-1	TGTGCCGGCAATAGCGGGTTCTCCTACAATGAGCAGTTCTTC	CAGNSGFSYNEQFF
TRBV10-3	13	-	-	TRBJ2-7	TGTGCCATCAGTGTCGCGCGTGGACGCGAGCAGTACTTC	CAISVARGREQYF
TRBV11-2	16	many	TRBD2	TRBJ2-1	TGTGCCAGCAGCTTGCGACTAGCGGGGGTTTACAATGAGCAGTTCTTC	CASSLRLAGVYNEQFF
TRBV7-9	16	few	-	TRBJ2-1	TGTGCCAGCAGCTTGGGTCCGGGACACTCCTACAATGAGCAGTTCTTC	CASSLGPGHSYNEQFF
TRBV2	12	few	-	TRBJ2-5	TGTGCCAGTCGGACTCTCCGGGAGACCCAGTACTTC	CASRTLRETQYF
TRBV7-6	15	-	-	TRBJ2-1	TGTGCCAGCAGACCGACAGGCCTCAGGGACAATGAGCAGTTCTTC	CASRPTGLRDNEQFF
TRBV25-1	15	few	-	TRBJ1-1	TGTGCCAGCAGTGAAGTCGGACATTCGAACACTGAAGCTTTCTTT	CASSEVGHSNTEAFF
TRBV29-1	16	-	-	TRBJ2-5	TGCAGCGCCCGTAGGGGGGAGAGGGGCGATACCTACGGGCAGTACTTC	CSARRGERGDTYGQYF
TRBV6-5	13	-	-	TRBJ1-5	TGTGCCAGCAGTTACGGTAGCGATCAGCCCCAGCATTTT	CASSYGSDQPQHF
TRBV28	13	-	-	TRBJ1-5	TGTGCCGGCAGTCCACGTAAACGGGAGCCCCAGCATTTT	CAGSPRKREPQHF
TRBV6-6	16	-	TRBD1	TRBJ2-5	TGTGCCAGCAGTTACTCACCGAGGACAGGGTTGGAGACCCAGTACTTC	CASSYSPRTGLETQYF
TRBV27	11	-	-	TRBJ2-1	TGTGCCAGCGGCCCGGGGAATGAGCAGTTCTTC	CASGPGNEQFF
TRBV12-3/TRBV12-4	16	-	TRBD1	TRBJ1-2	TGTGCCAGCAGTATCTCTAGGACAGGGACTAACTATGGCTACACCTTC	CASSISRTGTNYGYTF
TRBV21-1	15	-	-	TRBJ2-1	TGTGCCAGCAGCCCCCGGACTACCCTTGGCAATGAGCAGTTCTTC	CASSPRTTLGNEQFF
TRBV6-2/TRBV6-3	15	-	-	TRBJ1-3	TGTGCCAGCAGTTACTCGTCGTACTTTGGAAACACCATATATTTT	CASSYSSYFGNTIYF
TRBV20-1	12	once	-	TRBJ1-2	TGCAGTGCTAGCCAGGGGACGGATGGCTACACCTTC	CSASQGTDGYTF
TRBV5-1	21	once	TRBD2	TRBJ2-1	TGCGCCAGCAGTCTTGGCCTGGGACCTCGGGGACTAGCGGATACTCTCAATGAGCAGTTCTTC	CASSLGLGPRGLADTLNEQFF
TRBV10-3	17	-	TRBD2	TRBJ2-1	TGTGCCATCAGCCCCCGATTTGTTAGCGGGAAGTACAATGAGCAGTTCTTC	CAISPRFVSGKYNEQFF
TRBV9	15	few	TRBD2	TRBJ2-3	TGTGCCAGCAGCGCTAGCGGGGGATACACAGATACGCAGTATTTT	CASSASGGYTDTQYF
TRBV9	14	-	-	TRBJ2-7	TGTGCCAGCAGCGGCCGGGACGGCCCAAGGGAGCAGTACTTC	CASSGRDGPREQYF